The rows below give T cell receptor beta chains drawn from one sample of a study of T and B cells in COVID-19 patients. Each CDR3 protein gets one entry after TCRdb re-called the multiplex PCR reads with MiXCR. Among 7,500 to 9,500 distinct CDR3 sequences listed, over 25% were seen once. The sequencing sample was made of blood. Receptors originate from a human donor who had recovered from COVID-19. CDR3s include the opening cysteine and the closing phenylalanine or tryptophan. The D gene is left open where the match is weak. Size values are once, few and many counts, or a class for expanded clones, and some rows have none.

clone size	CDR3 length	V gene	D gene	J gene	CDR3 protein	CDR3 DNA
medium-sized	15	TRBV6-1	TRBD1	TRBJ2-2	CASSDRDGVTGELFF	TGTGCCAGCAGCGACAGGGATGGAGTAACCGGGGAGCTGTTTTTT
NA	17	TRBV28	TRBD1	TRBJ1-6	CASSSPRTRGHNSPLHF	TGTGCCAGCAGTTCCCCACGGACCAGGGGGCATAATTCACCCCTCCACTTT
many	15	TRBV6-4	TRBD2	TRBJ2-3	CASSSSGGSTDTQYF	TGTGCCAGCAGCTCGAGCGGGGGAAGCACAGATACGCAGTATTTT
NA	17	TRBV6-1	NA	TRBJ1-3	CASSEPGRGAVGNTIYF	TGTGCCAGCAGTGAACCGGGACGTGGAGCGGTGGGAAACACCATATATTTT
NA	17	TRBV7-6	TRBD1	TRBJ1-1	CASSRERRDRSNTEAFF	TGTGCCAGCAGCAGAGAGCGTAGGGACAGATCGAACACTGAAGCTTTCTTT
NA	12	TRBV19	NA	TRBJ2-5	CASSIRRGTQYF	TGTGCCAGTAGTATTAGAAGGGGGACCCAGTACTTC
NA	14	TRBV5-6	TRBD2	TRBJ2-1	CATTARGGNNEQFF	TGTGCCACCACAGCCCGGGGGGGCAACAATGAGCAGTTCTTC
medium-sized	16	TRBV6-5	TRBD2	TRBJ2-5	CASSSPTSGGQETQYF	TGTGCCAGCAGTTCCCCGACTAGCGGGGGGCAAGAGACCCAGTACTTC
NA	14	TRBV27	TRBD1	TRBJ1-2	CASSLVGQGYGYTF	TGTGCCAGCAGTTTGGTAGGACAGGGCTATGGCTACACCTTC
few	15	TRBV6-6	NA	TRBJ1-2	CASSENTAPGYGYTF	TGTGCCAGCAGTGAAAATACGGCCCCGGGGTATGGCTACACCTTC
many	15	TRBV6-4	NA	TRBJ2-3	CASSPGAENTDTQYF	TGTGCCAGCTCCCCAGGGGCAGAAAACACAGATACGCAGTATTTT
few	15	TRBV6-6	NA	TRBJ1-2	CASSYPGGTNYGYTF	TGTGCCAGCAGTTACCCCGGCGGAACTAACTATGGCTACACCTTC
once	19	TRBV7-4	TRBD1	TRBJ1-1	CASSSLGTGEGGMNTEAFF	TGTGCCAGCAGCTCCTTGGGAACAGGGGAGGGGGGGATGAACACTGAAGCTTTCTTT
NA	12	TRBV13	NA	TRBJ2-3	CASSPRTDTQYF	TGTGCCAGCAGCCCTCGCACAGATACGCAGTATTTT
NA	13	TRBV30	NA	TRBJ1-5	CAWRGQGLQPQHF	TGTGCCTGGAGAGGGCAGGGCTTGCAGCCCCAGCATTTT
many	16	TRBV5-4	TRBD1	TRBJ2-5	CASSVGDRGRRETQYF	TGTGCCAGCAGCGTTGGAGACAGGGGGCGCCGGGAGACCCAGTACTTC
few	19	TRBV12-3/TRBV12-4	NA	TRBJ1-4	CASRGGGKVVAATNEKLFF	TGTGCCAGCAGGGGGGGGGGCAAGGTGGTCGCCGCAACTAATGAAAAACTGTTTTTT
few	14	TRBV5-1	NA	TRBJ2-5	CASSLLKPGETQYF	TGCGCCAGCAGCTTGTTAAAACCAGGAGAGACCCAGTACTTC
NA	14	TRBV7-9	TRBD2	TRBJ2-1	CASGRTSGGNEQFF	TGTGCCAGCGGCCGGACTAGCGGGGGCAATGAGCAGTTCTTC
medium-sized	11	TRBV30	NA	TRBJ1-3	CAWLPGNTIYF	TGTGCGTGGCTCCCGGGAAACACCATATATTTT
few	15	TRBV7-9	NA	TRBJ2-1	CASSLVKELNNEQFF	TGTGCCAGCAGCTTAGTGAAGGAGCTTAACAATGAGCAGTTCTTC
NA	15	TRBV19	TRBD2	TRBJ2-5	CASSLATSGGETQYF	TGTGCCAGCAGCTTAGCGACTAGCGGGGGGGAGACCCAGTACTTC
NA	15	TRBV18	TRBD1	TRBJ1-1	CASSPGTGGDTEAFF	TGTGCCAGCTCACCGGGGACAGGGGGGGACACTGAAGCTTTCTTT
medium-sized	16	TRBV5-4	NA	TRBJ1-3	CASSLAGTASGNTIYF	TGTGCCAGCAGCTTGGCCGGGACCGCATCTGGAAACACCATATATTTT
NA	12	TRBV6-2/TRBV6-3	TRBD1	TRBJ1-1	CASRDRGFEAFF	TGTGCCAGCCGGGACAGGGGTTTCGAAGCTTTCTTT
NA	15	TRBV6-2/TRBV6-3	NA	TRBJ1-1	CASSYEAGENTEAFF	TGTGCCAGCAGTTACGAAGCAGGCGAGAACACTGAAGCTTTCTTT
NA	14	TRBV28	NA	TRBJ2-2	CATHTDPDTGELFF	TGTGCCACCCACACGGACCCGGACACCGGGGAGCTGTTTTTT
NA	10	TRBV2	NA	TRBJ2-1	CASSNNEQFF	TGTGCCAGCAGCAACAATGAGCAGTTCTTC
medium-sized	14	TRBV6-5	NA	TRBJ1-2	CASREGGYNYGYTF	TGTGCCAGCAGGGAAGGGGGGTATAACTATGGCTACACCTTC
NA	16	TRBV28	TRBD1	TRBJ2-5	CASSLLTDRVRETQYF	TGTGCCAGCAGTTTACTTACCGACAGGGTGCGAGAGACCCAGTACTTC
few	15	TRBV5-1	NA	TRBJ2-1	CASSLSISQYNEQFF	TGCGCCAGCAGCTTATCAATCTCGCAGTACAATGAGCAGTTCTTC
medium-sized	15	TRBV15	TRBD1	TRBJ2-3	CATSSTGERTDTQYF	TGTGCCACCAGCTCGACAGGGGAGAGAACAGATACGCAGTATTTT
medium-sized	15	TRBV6-2/TRBV6-3	TRBD1	TRBJ2-1	CASSPWTGGHDEQFF	TGTGCCAGCAGTCCCTGGACAGGGGGTCACGATGAGCAGTTCTTC
few	13	TRBV10-3	NA	TRBJ1-5	CAISERGGKPQHF	TGTGCCATCAGTGAAAGGGGAGGGAAGCCCCAGCATTTT
few	14	TRBV6-1	TRBD1	TRBJ1-2	CASKGTGGDYGYTF	TGTGCCAGTAAAGGGACAGGGGGGGACTATGGCTACACCTTC
many	15	TRBV6-1	TRBD2	TRBJ2-3	CASRVLAGGPDTQYF	TGTGCCAGCAGGGTTCTAGCGGGGGGTCCAGATACGCAGTATTTT
medium-sized	13	TRBV6-6	NA	TRBJ2-5	CASSYYSGQTQYF	TGTGCCAGCAGTTACTACAGCGGACAGACCCAGTACTTC
few	16	TRBV6-9	NA	TRBJ1-1	CASSYVPRVLNTEAFF	TGTGCCAGCAGTTATGTACCTAGGGTCTTGAACACTGAAGCTTTCTTT
NA	17	TRBV7-9	NA	TRBJ2-2	CASSFPSGAPNTGELFF	TGTGCCAGCAGCTTCCCCTCGGGGGCCCCGAACACCGGGGAGCTGTTTTTT
NA	14	TRBV6-5	NA	TRBJ1-1	CASSYQAMNTEAFF	TGTGCCAGCAGTTACCAGGCCATGAACACTGAAGCTTTCTTT
medium-sized	19	TRBV18	TRBD1	TRBJ2-6	CASSPLWDRGSSGANVLTF	TGTGCCAGCTCACCCTTGTGGGACAGGGGTAGCTCTGGGGCCAACGTCCTGACTTTC
few	12	TRBV6-1	TRBD1	TRBJ2-4	CASAGTDPERGF	TGTGCCAGCGCCGGGACAGACCCAGAGAGAGGCTTC
NA	16	TRBV5-4	TRBD1	TRBJ2-5	CASSVRDRGNEETQYF	TGTGCCAGCAGCGTCCGGGACAGGGGGAATGAAGAGACCCAGTACTTC
NA	15	TRBV7-9	NA	TRBJ1-1	CASSPYRDFGTEAFF	TGTGCCAGCAGCCCATACCGGGATTTCGGGACTGAAGCTTTCTTT
NA	15	TRBV4-1	TRBD2	TRBJ2-3	CASSLAGTITDTQYF	TGCGCCAGCAGCCTAGCGGGGACCATCACAGATACGCAGTATTTT
NA	17	TRBV30	TRBD2	TRBJ2-5	CAWRKRGGALVGETQYF	TGTGCCTGGAGAAAGCGCGGGGGGGCCTTGGTAGGAGAGACCCAGTACTTC
medium-sized	13	TRBV5-4	NA	TRBJ2-3	CASSLPDLRAQYF	TGTGCCAGCAGCTTGCCCGATTTACGGGCGCAGTATTTT
NA	10	TRBV28	NA	TRBJ1-6	CASGSSPLHF	TGTGCCAGCGGGTCGTCACCCCTCCACTTT
many	16	TRBV5-4	NA	TRBJ1-1	CASSWVDRYMNTEAFF	TGTGCCAGCAGCTGGGTGGACAGATACATGAACACTGAAGCTTTCTTT
few	17	TRBV7-2	TRBD1	TRBJ2-5	CASSLLKRQGWWETQYF	TGTGCCAGCAGCTTACTTAAGAGACAGGGGTGGTGGGAGACCCAGTACTTC
once	15	TRBV7-9	NA	TRBJ2-3	CASSQSTGRTDTQYF	TGTGCCAGCAGCCAGTCTACCGGGAGAACAGATACGCAGTATTTT
medium-sized	13	TRBV19	TRBD1	TRBJ1-6	CASSNRGNSPLHF	TGTGCCAGTAGTAACAGGGGTAATTCACCCCTCCACTTT
few	19	TRBV6-1	NA	TRBJ2-7	CASSERRSSTGHPAYEQYF	TGTGCCAGCAGTGAACGGAGATCCTCGACCGGACACCCCGCCTACGAGCAGTACTTC
NA	12	TRBV5-1	TRBD1	TRBJ1-1	CASSQGQNQAFF	TGCGCCAGCAGCCAGGGACAGAATCAAGCTTTCTTT
NA	11	TRBV24-1	NA	TRBJ2-2	CATGTAGELFF	TGTGCCACCGGGACCGCCGGGGAGCTGTTTTTT